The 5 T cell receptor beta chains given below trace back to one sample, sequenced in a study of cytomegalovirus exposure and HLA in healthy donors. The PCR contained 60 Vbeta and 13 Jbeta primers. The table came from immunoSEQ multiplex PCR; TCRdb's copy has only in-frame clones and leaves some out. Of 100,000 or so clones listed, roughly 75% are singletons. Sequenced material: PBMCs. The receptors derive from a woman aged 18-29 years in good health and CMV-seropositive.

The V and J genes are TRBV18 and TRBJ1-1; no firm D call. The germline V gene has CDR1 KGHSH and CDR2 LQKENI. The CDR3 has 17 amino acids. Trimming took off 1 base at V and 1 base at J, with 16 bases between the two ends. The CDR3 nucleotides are TGTGCCAGCTCACCACAGAGACAAATCGATGGGAACACTGAAGCTTTCTTT. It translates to CASSPQRQIDGNTEAFF.

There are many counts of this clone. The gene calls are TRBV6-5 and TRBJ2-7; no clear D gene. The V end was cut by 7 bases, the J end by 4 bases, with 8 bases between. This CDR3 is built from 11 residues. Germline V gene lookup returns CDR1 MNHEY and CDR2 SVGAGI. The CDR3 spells CASTNSYEQYF. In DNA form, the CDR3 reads TGTGCCAGCACCAACAGTTACGAGCAGTACTTC.

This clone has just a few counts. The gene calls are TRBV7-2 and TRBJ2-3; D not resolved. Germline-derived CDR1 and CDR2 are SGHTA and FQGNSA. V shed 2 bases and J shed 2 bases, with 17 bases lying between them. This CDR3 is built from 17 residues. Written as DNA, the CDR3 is TGTGCCAGCAGCTTAAAGGCCCTACCTAGGAACACAGATACGCAGTATTTT. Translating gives CASSLKALPRNTDTQYF. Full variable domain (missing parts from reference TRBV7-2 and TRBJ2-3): GAGVSQSPSNKVTEKGKDVELRCDPISGHTALYWYRQSLGQGLEFLIYFQGNSAPDKSGLPSDRFSAERTGGSVSTLTIQRTQQEDSAVYLCASSLKALPRNTDTQYFGPGTRLTVL.

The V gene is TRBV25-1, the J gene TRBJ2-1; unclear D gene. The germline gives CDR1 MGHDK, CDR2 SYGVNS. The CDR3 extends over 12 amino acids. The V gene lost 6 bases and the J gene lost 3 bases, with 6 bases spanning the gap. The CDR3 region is CASRTSYNEQFF. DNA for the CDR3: TGTGCCAGCAGGACAAGCTACAATGAGCAGTTCTTC.

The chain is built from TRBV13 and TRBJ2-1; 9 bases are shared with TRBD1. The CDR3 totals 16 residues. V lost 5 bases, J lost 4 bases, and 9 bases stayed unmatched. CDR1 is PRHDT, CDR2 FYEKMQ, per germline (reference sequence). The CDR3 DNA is TGTGCCAGCAGCATACTCCCGGGACAGGGTTACAATGAGCAGTTCTTC. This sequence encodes CASSILPGQGYNEQFF.